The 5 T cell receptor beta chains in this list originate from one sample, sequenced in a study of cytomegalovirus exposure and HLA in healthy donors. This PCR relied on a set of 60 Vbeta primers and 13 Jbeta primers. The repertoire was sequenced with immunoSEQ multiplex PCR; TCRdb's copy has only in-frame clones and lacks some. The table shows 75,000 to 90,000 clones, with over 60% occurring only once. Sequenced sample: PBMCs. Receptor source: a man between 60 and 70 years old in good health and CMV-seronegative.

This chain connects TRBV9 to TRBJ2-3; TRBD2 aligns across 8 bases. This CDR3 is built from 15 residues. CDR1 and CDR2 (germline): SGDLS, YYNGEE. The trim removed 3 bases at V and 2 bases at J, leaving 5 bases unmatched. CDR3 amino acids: CASSEVGGATDTQYF. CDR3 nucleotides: TGTGCCAGCAGCGAAGTCGGGGGGGCCACAGATACGCAGTATTTT.

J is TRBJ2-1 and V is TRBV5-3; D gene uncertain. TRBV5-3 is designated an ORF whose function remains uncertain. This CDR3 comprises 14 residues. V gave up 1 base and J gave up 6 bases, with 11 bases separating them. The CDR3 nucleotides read TGTGCCAGAAGCTTGAAAATCGGTTTCAATGAGCAGTTCTTC. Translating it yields CARSLKIGFNEQFF.

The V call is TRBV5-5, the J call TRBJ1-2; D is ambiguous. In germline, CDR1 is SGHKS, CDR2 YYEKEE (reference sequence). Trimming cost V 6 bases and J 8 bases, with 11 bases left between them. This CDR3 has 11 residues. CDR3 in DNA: TGTGCCAGCATCCTAGGTATGGGCTACACCTTC. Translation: CASILGMGYTF.

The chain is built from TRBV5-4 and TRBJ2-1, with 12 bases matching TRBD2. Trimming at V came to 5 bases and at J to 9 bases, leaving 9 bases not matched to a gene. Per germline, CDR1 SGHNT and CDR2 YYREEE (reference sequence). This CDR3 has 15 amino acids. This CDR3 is CASSLGLAGKGEQFF. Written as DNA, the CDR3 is TGTGCCAGCAGTTTAGGACTAGCGGGGAAAGGTGAGCAGTTCTTC.

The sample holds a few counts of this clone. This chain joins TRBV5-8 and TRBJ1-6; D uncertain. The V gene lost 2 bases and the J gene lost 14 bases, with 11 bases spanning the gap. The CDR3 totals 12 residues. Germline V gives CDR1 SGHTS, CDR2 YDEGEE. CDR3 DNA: TGTGCCAGCAGCTTCTCGACGGGTACCCTCCACTTT. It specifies CASSFSTGTLHF.